Following are 29 T cell receptor beta chains from one sample sequenced in a study of blood T cell repertoires in COVID-19. TCRdb keeps only in-frame clones here, not all; method: immunoSEQ multiplex PCR. The sample consists of about 58,000 clones, more than 85% of them appearing once. Material for sequencing was peripheral blood. These receptors were obtained from a human donor with active COVID-19. The donor label of this sample is uncertain.

The rearrangement uses TRBV28 and TRBJ1-5; maybe TRBD1 (5 bases). The V end was cut by 2 bases, the J end by 1 base, with 9 bases between. CDR3 length: 15 residues. Germline V gives CDR1 MDHEN, CDR2 SYDVKM. CDR3 sequence reads: CASSLGGNSNQPQHF. DNA for the CDR3: TGTGCCAGCAGTTTAGGGGGGAACAGCAATCAGCCCCAGCATTTT.

The CDR3 DNA sequence: TGTGCCAGCAGCCTATCTTTTACCCGACAGGGGATGAATGAGCAGTTCTTC. This gives the protein CASSLSFTRQGMNEQFF. The V call is TRBV7-3, the J call TRBJ2-1; 8 nucleotides agree with TRBD1. Germline V gene data show CDR1 as SGHTA and CDR2 as FQGTGA. The CDR3 loop spans 17 amino acids. V dropped 5 bases and J dropped 7; count of bases not matched to a gene: 16. The full variable domain, rest sourced from reference TRBV7-3 and TRBJ2-1, is GAGVSQTPSNKVTEKGKYVELRCDPISGHTALYWYRQSLGQGPEFLIYFQGTGAADDSGLPNDRFFAVRPEGSVSTLKIQRTERGDSAVYLCASSLSFTRQGMNEQFFGPGTRLTVL.

This sequence joins TRBV2 and TRBJ2-1; D unclear. Germline-derived CDR1 and CDR2 are SNHLY and FYNNEI. This CDR3 is 13 amino acids long. V was trimmed by 3 bases and J by 9 bases, leaving 12 bases between them. The CDR3 coding sequence is TGTGCCAGCAGTGATCCCCCAGTGATTGAGCAGTTCTTC. It specifies CASSDPPVIEQFF.

J is TRBJ2-1 and V is TRBV10-1, with 12 bases fitting TRBD2. The CDR3 runs to 15 residues. The V and J ends lost 6 bases and 6 bases, in that order; junction bases with no gene match: 6. Germline CDR1 and CDR2: WNHNN and SYGVQD (reference sequence). The CDR3 loop reads CASSELAGGTNEQFF. CDR3 coding DNA: TGCGCCAGCAGCGAACTAGCGGGGGGAACCAATGAGCAGTTCTTC.

This clone has a single count. V gene TRBV4-1 combines with J gene TRBJ1-1; 8 bases align to TRBD1. This CDR3 contains 14 residues. The V segment lost 1 base and the J segment 5 bases; nucleotides outside the gene matches: 3. CDR1 is MGHRA and CDR2 is YSYEKL in the germline V gene. CDR3 protein: CASSQGQGRTEAFF. CDR3 coding DNA: TGCGCCAGCAGCCAAGGACAGGGGAGGACTGAAGCTTTCTTT.

The chain recombines TRBV6-5 with TRBJ1-2; TRBD1 agrees at 9 bases. J was trimmed by 5 bases and V by 6 bases; bases with no gene match: 7. The CDR3 contains 14 residues. Germline V gene lookup returns CDR1 MNHEY and CDR2 SVGAGI. CDR3: CASSPETGGYGYTF. For the CDR3, the DNA is TGTGCCAGCAGCCCCGAGACAGGGGGGTATGGCTACACCTTC.

The chain carries TRBV6-6 and TRBJ2-3, with 12 positions matching TRBD2. CDR3 length equals 17 residues. V was pared by 5 bases and J by 5 bases, with 11 bases of the junction left unmatched. Germline V lookup: CDR1 MNHNY, CDR2 SVGAGI (reference sequence). CDR3 region: CASSPTGLAGSLDTQYF. For the CDR3, the DNA is TGTGCCAGCAGTCCTACAGGACTAGCGGGGTCACTAGATACGCAGTATTTT.

V gene TRBV11-2 combines with J gene TRBJ2-5; 7 bases are a match to TRBD2. The trim removed 2 bases at V and 4 bases at J, leaving 7 bases unmatched. Germline V CDR1 and CDR2: SGHAT, FQNNGV. The CDR3 consists of 15 residues. The CDR3 sequence: CASSLSGGFGETQYF. In DNA, the CDR3 is TGTGCCAGCAGCTTATCGGGGGGATTTGGAGAGACCCAGTACTTC.

The rearrangement uses TRBV7-6 and TRBJ1-4; 8 positions agree with TRBD1. From germline, CDR1 is SGHVS and CDR2 FNYEAQ. Unmatched junction bases numbered 7, after V lost 2 bases and J lost 8 bases. This CDR3 contains 15 residues. The CDR3 bases are TGTGCCAGCAGCTTATTCGACAGGGGTGGAGAAAAACTGTTTTTT. This gives the protein CASSLFDRGGEKLFF. The entire variable domain, with the rest obtained from reference TRBV7-6 and TRBJ1-4, is as follows: GAGVSQSPRYKVTKRGQDVALRCDPISGHVSLYWYRQALGQGPEFLTYFNYEAQQDKSGLPNDRFSAERPEGSISTLTIQRTEQRDSAMYRCASSLFDRGGEKLFFGSGTQLSVL.

This chain joins TRBV4-2 and TRBJ2-3, with 10 nucleotides matching TRBD2. Trimming took 6 bases from V and 0 from J; bases not matched to a gene: 6. The CDR3 has 16 residues. CDR1 LGHNA and CDR2 YNFKEQ come from the germline V gene. The CDR3: CASRDGLAASTDTQYF. The CDR3 coding sequence is TGTGCCAGCAGAGACGGACTAGCGGCGAGCACAGATACGCAGTATTTT.

This rearrangement joins TRBV10-3 to TRBJ2-5, with unresolved D. V was shortened by 6 bases and J by 2 bases, with 13 bases between the two germline ends. The CDR3 loop spans 14 amino acids. From germline, CDR1 is ENHRY and CDR2 SYGVKD. This CDR3 is CAIRKETGQETQYF. As DNA, the CDR3 is TGTGCCATCAGGAAAGAGACTGGACAAGAGACCCAGTACTTC.

The chain joins TRBV19 to TRBJ1-5; D gene ambiguous. Trimming left V 7 bases short and J 0 bases short, with 19 bases between. The germline V gene has CDR1 LNHDA and CDR2 SQIVND (reference sequence). The CDR3 totals 17 residues. In nucleotides, the CDR3 is TGTGCCAGTACCCCCGGGGAGGAGAATTATAGCAATCAGCCCCAGCATTTT. This translates into CASTPGEENYSNQPQHF.

The chain is built from TRBV27 and TRBJ1-5; 7 nucleotides match TRBD1. The ends lost 5 bases at V and 7 bases at J; junction bases unmatched: 5. Germline V CDR1 and CDR2: MNHEY, SMNVEV (reference sequence). The CDR3 extends over 13 amino acids. The CDR3 loop reads CASSDREGQPQHF. For the CDR3, the DNA is TGTGCCAGCAGTGACAGGGAAGGACAGCCCCAGCATTTT.

The chain combines TRBV19 with TRBJ1-2; 7 bases are shared with TRBD1. The germline V gene encodes CDR1 LNHDA and CDR2 SQIVND (reference sequence). The trim removed 1 base at V and 5 bases at J, leaving 10 bases unmatched. CDR3 size: 16 residues. This CDR3 is CASSIGWDSIIYGYTF. For the CDR3, the DNA is TGTGCCAGTAGTATAGGTTGGGACAGCATAATTTATGGCTACACCTTC.

The CDR3 reads CASSDRQGGTDTQYF. The CDR3 DNA follows: TGTGCCAGCAGTGACCGACAGGGGGGGACAGATACGCAGTATTTT. The chain is built from TRBV25-1 and TRBJ2-3, with 9 bases lining up with TRBD1. J was trimmed by 3 bases and V by 3 bases; bases with no gene match: 4. The CDR3 has 15 amino acids. Germline assignment: CDR1 MGHDK and CDR2 SYGVNS.

The table lists this clone with a few counts. This rearrangement joins TRBV19 to TRBJ1-1, with 9 bases fitting TRBD1. This CDR3 contains 13 residues. With V trimmed by 6 bases and J by 7 bases, 6 bases remained unmatched. The germline V gene has CDR1 LNHDA and CDR2 SQIVND (reference sequence). CDR3 sequence: CASRQGAYGEAFF. The CDR3 DNA reads TGTGCCAGTAGACAGGGGGCTTACGGTGAAGCTTTCTTT.

The chain combines TRBV24-1 with TRBJ2-2; 8 nucleotides match TRBD1. V lost 3 bases and J lost 5; bases outside the gene matches: 4. Germline-derived CDR1 and CDR2 are KGHDR and SFDVKD. This CDR3 comprises 15 residues. CDR3 DNA: TGTGCCACCAGTGATGCGCAGGGGGCAACCGGGGAGCTGTTTTTT. Translating gives CATSDAQGATGELFF.

The V and J genes are TRBV12-3 or TRBV12-4 and TRBJ1-5; D not certain. The CDR3 spans 13 residues. The V gene lost 6 bases and the J gene lost 6 bases, with 12 bases spanning the gap. CDR3 residues: CASSLSQPQPQHF. Written as DNA, the CDR3 is TGTGCCAGCAGCCTCTCACAGCCTCAGCCCCAGCATTTT.

The genes are TRBV2 and TRBJ2-3; 12 bases agree with TRBD2. Germline V gene data show CDR1 as SNHLY and CDR2 as FYNNEI. Trimming cost V 7 bases and J 1 base; bases outside gene matches: 15. There are 19 residues in the CDR3. This CDR3 is CASIRLAGAALKGTDTQYF. For the CDR3, the DNA is TGTGCCAGCATTAGACTAGCGGGGGCCGCCCTCAAGGGCACAGATACGCAGTATTTT.

The chain recombines TRBV20-1 with TRBJ2-1; D possibly corresponds to TRBD2 (6 bases). CDR3 length: 14 amino acids. Trimming removed 3 bases from V and 0 bases from J, with 9 bases in between. CDR1 DFQATT and CDR2 SNEGSKA come from the germline V gene (reference sequence). The CDR3 region is CSASVGGSYNEQFF. CDR3 DNA sequence: TGCAGTGCTAGTGTGGGGGGCTCCTACAATGAGCAGTTCTTC.

This clone was detected once. This sequence joins TRBV5-1 and TRBJ2-1; weak D call: TRBD2 (6 bases). The germline V gene has CDR1 SGHRS and CDR2 YFSETQ. This CDR3 comprises 15 residues. Deletions cut 3 bases from V and 10 bases from J, with 20 bases between. The CDR3 is CASSSVSGAFGEQFF. CDR3 nucleotides: TGCGCCAGCAGCTCCGTTTCGGGAGCCTTCGGGGAGCAGTTCTTC.

The chain has TRBV11-1 and TRBJ2-1, with D unclear. This CDR3 has 12 residues. Germline V lookup: CDR1 SGHAT, CDR2 FQDESV (reference sequence). Deletions cut 4 bases from V and 4 bases from J, with 5 bases between. CDR3 sequence (DNA): TGTGCCAGCAGCTACGAGTACAATGAGCAGTTCTTC. It yields the protein CASSYEYNEQFF.

This clone was seen only once. V usage is TRBV19 and J usage is TRBJ1-2; TRBD1 matches at 7 bases. The CDR3 extends over 15 amino acids. Trimming removed 4 bases from V and 3 bases from J; junction bases left unmatched: 8. Germline CDR1 LNHDA, CDR2 SQIVND (reference sequence). CDR3 in amino acids: CASSKGTVIYYGYTF. The CDR3 DNA reads as TGTGCCAGTAGTAAGGGGACAGTGATTTACTATGGCTACACCTTC.

The CDR3 region has the DNA TGCAGTGCTAGTGCGGCGGGAGACGGAGAGACCCAGTACTTC. Residues: CSASAAGDGETQYF. V gene TRBV20-1 combines with J gene TRBJ2-5; 7 bases fit TRBD2. J lost 4 bases, V lost 3 bases, and 8 bases had no gene match. The CDR3 runs 14 residues. Germline V CDR1 and CDR2: DFQATT, SNEGSKA (reference sequence).

The chain uses TRBV10-2 and TRBJ1-3, with 9 positions matching TRBD1. With 10 bases clipped from V and 4 bases from J, the junction kept 14 bases outside the gene matches. The CDR3 is made up of 16 amino acids. Germline V gene data show CDR1 as WSHSY and CDR2 as SAAADI. In DNA, the CDR3 is TGCGCCACCGGATCGGGACAGGGAGGAGTAGGAAACACCATATATTTT. This encodes CATGSGQGGVGNTIYF.

CDR3 coding DNA: TGTGCCAGCAGCTCCGGACTAGCGGGCTACGAGCAGTACTTC. Protein sequence: CASSSGLAGYEQYF. The genes are TRBV7-2 and TRBJ2-7; TRBD2 aligns across 11 bases. The V segment lost 4 bases and the J segment 3 bases; nucleotides outside the gene matches: 2. This CDR3 comprises 14 residues. The V gene's germline CDR1 is SGHTA and CDR2 FQGNSA.

The V call is TRBV27, the J call TRBJ2-1, with TRBD2 identical over 10 bases. V shed 5 bases and J 5 bases; nucleotides not matched to a gene: 9. Germline CDR1 MNHEY, CDR2 SMNVEV (reference sequence). The CDR3 runs to 16 residues. CDR3 residues: CASSPTIAGGHNEQFF. The DNA for the CDR3 is TGTGCCAGCAGTCCTACAATAGCGGGGGGCCACAATGAGCAGTTCTTC.

The genes are TRBV7-8 and TRBJ2-7, with 8 bases fitting TRBD1. The V and J ends lost 5 bases and 0 bases, in that order; junction bases with no gene match: 6. Germline CDR1 SGHVS, CDR2 FQNEAQ. The CDR3 totals 15 residues. The CDR3 nucleotides read TGTGCCAGCAGCGTCACAGGGGGAAGCTCCTACGAGCAGTACTTC. Protein product: CASSVTGGSSYEQYF.

This chain links TRBV29-1 with TRBJ2-7; D is undetermined. Germline lookup yields CDR1 SQVTM and CDR2 ANQGSEA. CDR3 length: 13 residues. V was trimmed by 2 bases and J by 4 bases, leaving 12 bases between them. CDR3 DNA sequence: TGCAGCGTTGAATTTGGGCAGATTTACGAGCAGTACTTC. Its translation: CSVEFGQIYEQYF.